Listed below are T cell receptor beta chains from one sample, sequenced in a study of blood T cells in healthy people across ages. MiXCR was run by TCRdb on the 5' RACE reads, yielding one entry per CDR3 protein. The data contain about 680,000 distinct CDR3 sequences, 45% to 50% of them singletons. Sequencing input: blood. These TCRs come from a woman aged 60 to 75 in good health. The CDR3 runs from the conserved cysteine through the conserved F or W. D genes are given only for firm matches. Size tells how often a clone was seen (once, few, many) or the class of an expanded clone, and some rows leave it out.

V,size,J,D,DNA,CDR3
TRBV20-1,once,TRBJ2-1,TRBD2,TGCAGTGCTAGCCTCGGGAGGGCCTACAATGAGCGGTTCTTC,CSASLGRAYNERFF
TRBV10-3,NA,TRBJ2-1,NA,TGTGCCATCAGTGAGTTTAGCACTTCAACGCACAATGAGCAGTTCTTC,CAISEFSTSTHNEQFF
TRBV28,few,TRBJ2-7,NA,TGTGCCAGCAAGGGCTGGCGGGGAAAAGAGCAGTACTTC,CASKGWRGKEQYF
TRBV7-2,NA,TRBJ2-1,NA,TGTGCCAGCAGCTTAATGAGCGGAGTCTCCTACAATGAGCAGTTCTTC,CASSLMSGVSYNEQFF
TRBV6-2/TRBV6-3,NA,TRBJ2-7,TRBD1,TGTGCCAGCTACCCGACAGGGAAATCGAACGAGCAGTACTTC,CASYPTGKSNEQYF
TRBV3-1,few,TRBJ2-7,TRBD2,TGTGCCAGCAGCCGGACTAGCGGATTTTACGAGCAGTACTTC,CASSRTSGFYEQYF
TRBV7-2,NA,TRBJ1-2,TRBD1,TGTGCCAGCAGCGGAGGGACAGGTGGTAAGAGGGACTATGGCTACACCTTC,CASSGGTGGKRDYGYTF
TRBV6-2/TRBV6-3,NA,TRBJ2-2,TRBD2,TGTGCCAGCAGTTACGAGGGACTAGCGGGAGGTGGAACCGGGGAGCTGTTTTTT,CASSYEGLAGGGTGELFF
TRBV6-2/TRBV6-3,few,TRBJ1-5,NA,TGTGCCAGCAGCTCACCGGGCAGGGGACATCAGCCCCAGCATTTT,CASSSPGRGHQPQHF
TRBV2,once,TRBJ1-5,TRBD1,TGTGCCAGCAGCCCAGACAGGGGTGGTCAGCCCCAGCATTTT,CASSPDRGGQPQHF
TRBV7-2,NA,TRBJ1-2,NA,TGTGCCAGCAGCTTAGAGTGGATTAACTATGGCTACACCTTC,CASSLEWINYGYTF
TRBV27,few,TRBJ1-2,NA,TGTGCCAGCAGTCCCCGGGGGCGGGGATCCTCCTATGGCTACACCTTC,CASSPRGRGSSYGYTF
TRBV29-1,NA,TRBJ1-1,NA,TGCAGCGTTGAAGATCAACCCGTTCAAGAAGCTTTCTTT,CSVEDQPVQEAFF
TRBV24-1,NA,TRBJ2-3,NA,TGTGCCGCCAGTGATCAGGGGGAGGCAATCACAGATACGCAGTATTTT,CAASDQGEAITDTQYF
TRBV11-1,NA,TRBJ2-7,NA,TGTGCCAGCAGCCCGGACAGGCCGGGGGCCTCCTACGAGCAGTACTTC,CASSPDRPGASYEQYF
TRBV28,NA,TRBJ2-7,NA,TGTGCCAGCACCGCTGCGGGGGCAAACTACGAGCAGTACTTC,CASTAAGANYEQYF
TRBV7-8,NA,TRBJ2-1,NA,TGTGCCAGCAGCCCCAGAGGGGGGGCGACCATCTGGGATGAGCAGTTCTTC,CASSPRGGATIWDEQFF